This T cell receptor beta chain appears in the sequencing data of a study of Ad26.COV2.S vaccination and SARS-CoV-2 variants. About the study: Once or twice, 56 days apart, Ad26.COV2.S was delivered intramuscularly. General study results and limits: Relative to placebo recipients, vaccine recipients exhibited elevated spike-specific TCR breadth. Measurements of TCR breadth and depth may have given underestimates of the total T cell responses.

Noted treatment: around 19 received Ad26.COV2.S at low or high dose, single or two shots; a few received placebo; per-sample allocation not given. Samples came from day 63 after the first vaccine or placebo injection. As its vector, the vaccine had Ad26, which expressed Wuhan-strain SARS-CoV-2 spike. Using immunoSEQ multiplex PCR, the repertoire was profiled, and TCRdb retains in-frame clones only, with some absent. This table holds some 640,000 clones, 80% to 90% found once. Concerning this clone: Antigen: not known.

The source is a person aged 18 to 59 who received the Ad26.COV2.S COVID-19 vaccine or a placebo. The sample in question was peripheral blood, obtained in a trial of Ad26.COV2.S vaccine versus placebo.

CDR3 DNA sequence: TGTGCCAGCTCCCGGGAGGGCCTCAGGGAGACCCAGTACTTC. Protein sequence: CASSREGLRETQYF. V is TRBV2 and J is TRBJ2-5; 8 nucleotides line up with TRBD2. V gave up 8 bases and J gave up 5 bases; unmatched junction bases: 10. The CDR3 totals 14 residues. Germline V CDR1 and CDR2: SNHLY, FYNNEI.